This T cell receptor beta chain stems from a study of cytomegalovirus exposure and HLA in healthy donors. General observations from the study: Previous analysis showed most TCR beta V segments were productive about 90% or about 30% of the time. Rare sequences made up most TCRs, while some public TCRs were found in many donors. Reports indicated that the classifier achieved high specificity and sensitivity in diagnosing cytomegalovirus status. Roughly uniform sequencing depth across donors was assumed, possibly incorrectly.

Germline V CDR1 and CDR2: SGHRS, YFSETQ. The CDR3 has 17 residues. Note on this clone: Its antigen is unknown.

PCR employed 60 Vbeta and 13 Jbeta primers. This table comes from immunoSEQ multiplex PCR, and its TCRdb copy is limited to in-frame clones, with some not included. The table lists fewer than 150,000 clones, 80% of them singletons. Sample: PBMCs. The sequence derives from a young man in good health and CMV-seronegative. The gene calls are TRBV5-1 and TRBJ2-5, with 11 bases lining up with TRBD2. The J call is in doubt because the DNA end fits TRBJ2-7 better. CDR3 sequence (DNA): TGCGCCAGCAGCTCCTATAGCGGGAGGGCCTGGACCGGCGAGCAGTACTTC. This gives the protein CASSSYSGRAWTGEQYF.